The rows below give T cell receptor beta chains drawn from one sample of a study of Tregs in tolerant kidney transplant recipients. Produced via immunoSEQ multiplex PCR; TCRdb's table is partial and in-frame only. The sample includes about 120,000 clones, about 90% of them seen just once. Sequencing was done on a sample of CD4+ T cells from blood. These receptors all stem from a human donor in good health. The CDR3 runs from the conserved cysteine through the conserved F or W. The D gene is left open where the match is weak. Clone size is shown for a subset of rows, as once, few, many or a class of expanded clone.

v_gene,abundance,j_gene,d_gene,CDR3aa,CDR3nt
TRBV5-4,NA,TRBJ2-1,NA,CASSPLDNSQFF,TGTGCCAGCAGCCCGCTGGACAACTCTCAGTTCTTC
TRBV10-3,NA,TRBJ1-1,NA,CAISEGTTVLDTEAFF,TGTGCCATCAGTGAGGGTACGACAGTCCTTGACACTGAAGCTTTCTTT
TRBV12-5,once,TRBJ1-4,NA,CASGPSGGTWGSNEKLFF,TGTGCTAGTGGTCCCTCTGGGGGGACGTGGGGATCTAATGAAAAACTGTTTTTT
TRBV5-1,NA,TRBJ2-3,TRBD2,CASTVPTSGSSDTQYF,TGCGCCAGCACCGTCCCAACTAGCGGGAGTTCAGATACGCAGTATTTT
TRBV6-5,NA,TRBJ2-7,NA,CASSAGYEQYF,TGTGCCAGCAGTGCGGGTTACGAGCAGTACTTC
TRBV5-1,NA,TRBJ2-6,NA,CASSLGGGAGANVLTF,TGCGCCAGCAGCTTGGGAGGAGGGGCTGGGGCCAACGTCCTGACTTTC
TRBV30,NA,TRBJ2-3,TRBD2,CAWSDLAGLVDTQYF,TGTGCCTGGAGCGACTTAGCGGGATTGGTAGATACGCAGTATTTT
TRBV19,NA,TRBJ2-1,TRBD2,CASSPNHLTSGRENEQFF,TGTGCCAGTAGTCCAAACCACCTCACTAGCGGGAGAGAGAATGAGCAGTTCTTC
TRBV7-7,once,TRBJ2-5,TRBD2,CASSLLAGGEETQYF,TGTGCTAGCAGCTTACTAGCGGGGGGTGAAGAGACCCAGTACTTC
TRBV7-9,NA,TRBJ1-1,NA,CASSLALRTPPEAFF,TGTGCCAGCAGCTTAGCCCTCAGGACTCCCCCTGAAGCTTTCTTT
TRBV19,NA,TRBJ2-5,TRBD2,CASSTSGRFQETQYF,TGTGCCAGTAGTACTAGCGGGAGGTTTCAAGAGACCCAGTACTTC
TRBV29-1,NA,TRBJ1-2,TRBD1,CSVEDRGYYGYTF,TGCAGCGTTGAGGACAGGGGATACTATGGCTACACCTTC
TRBV10-3,NA,TRBJ2-7,TRBD1,CAISVSTGGLVGEQYF,TGTGCCATCAGTGTTTCGACAGGGGGCTTAGTCGGTGAGCAGTACTTC
TRBV6-1,NA,TRBJ1-2,NA,CASSEANFGGYTF,TGTGCCAGCAGTGAAGCTAATTTCGGTGGCTACACCTTC
TRBV19,NA,TRBJ1-4,NA,CASSISRLNEKLFF,TGTGCCAGTAGTATAAGCCGGCTTAATGAAAAACTGTTTTTT
TRBV9,once,TRBJ2-1,NA,CASSVAPWDLRNEQFF,TGTGCCAGCAGCGTAGCTCCCTGGGACTTGAGGAATGAGCAGTTCTTC
TRBV5-5,NA,TRBJ2-5,NA,CASSFYQETQYF,TGTGCCAGCAGCTTTTACCAAGAGACCCAGTACTTC
TRBV28,NA,TRBJ1-5,NA,CASSSFEGRDQPQHF,TGTGCCAGCAGTTCCTTTGAAGGGAGGGATCAGCCCCAGCATTTT
TRBV19,NA,TRBJ1-5,NA,CASSTLTGNSNQPQHF,TGTGCCAGTAGTACCCTTACAGGAAATAGCAATCAGCCCCAGCATTTT
TRBV2,NA,TRBJ2-1,NA,CASRWGGDEQFF,TGTGCCAGCAGATGGGGGGGCGATGAGCAGTTCTTC
TRBV4-1,NA,TRBJ2-7,NA,CASSQGRRGSPSYEQYF,TGCGCCAGCAGCCAAGGTCGCCGGGGATCGCCCTCCTACGAGCAGTACTTC
TRBV13,NA,TRBJ2-7,TRBD2,CASSSHPPGLAVTYEQYF,TGTGCCAGCAGTTCACACCCGCCCGGACTAGCGGTGACCTACGAGCAGTACTTC
TRBV25-1,NA,TRBJ1-4,NA,CASSDRFFEKLFF,TGTGCCAGCAGTGACAGGTTCTTCGAAAAACTGTTTTTT
TRBV9,NA,TRBJ2-5,TRBD2,CASSDPRGGETQYF,TGTGCCAGCAGCGACCCCCGGGGAGGGGAGACCCAGTACTTC
TRBV19,NA,TRBJ2-7,TRBD2,CASRRLAGEGEQYF,TGTGCCAGTAGACGACTAGCGGGAGAGGGGGAGCAGTACTTC
TRBV19,NA,TRBJ1-2,TRBD1,CASSTTGNYGYTF,TGTGCCAGTAGCACGACAGGGAACTATGGCTACACCTTC
TRBV7-9,NA,TRBJ2-7,TRBD2,CASSSPLATSGKTYEQYF,TGTGCCAGCAGCTCCCCATTGGCTACTAGCGGGAAGACCTACGAGCAGTACTTC
TRBV6-1,NA,TRBJ2-5,TRBD2,CASRRLAVKETQYF,TGTGCCAGCAGAAGACTAGCGGTGAAAGAGACCCAGTACTTC
TRBV5-1,NA,TRBJ2-7,NA,CASSLERAYEQYF,TGCGCCAGCAGCTTGGAGAGGGCCTACGAGCAGTACTTC
TRBV15,NA,TRBJ2-7,NA,CATSRTTGLPSYEQYF,TGTGCCACCAGCAGAACAACAGGTCTGCCGTCCTACGAGCAGTACTTC
TRBV11-2,NA,TRBJ2-1,TRBD1,CASSMDRISYNEQFF,TGTGCCAGCAGCATGGACAGGATCTCCTACAATGAGCAGTTCTTC
TRBV27,NA,TRBJ2-1,NA,CASSLYGGNNEQFF,TGTGCCAGCAGTTTGTATGGGGGGAACAATGAGCAGTTCTTC
TRBV7-9,NA,TRBJ1-5,NA,CASSRGDGNNQPQHF,TGTGCCAGCAGCCGAGGGGACGGAAATAATCAGCCCCAGCATTTT
TRBV18,NA,TRBJ1-4,NA,CASSPRRDEKLFF,TGTGCCAGCTCACCACGGAGGGATGAAAAACTGTTTTTT
TRBV18,NA,TRBJ2-5,NA,CASSPGLQETQYF,TGTGCCAGCTCACCGGGATTACAAGAGACCCAGTACTTC
TRBV19,NA,TRBJ2-1,NA,CASSISSRDPRRGQFF,TGTGCCAGTAGTATCTCTTCCCGGGACCCCCGGCGGGGGCAGTTCTTC
TRBV28,NA,TRBJ1-5,NA,CASSGNQPQHF,TGTGCCAGCAGTGGCAATCAGCCCCAGCATTTT
TRBV14,NA,TRBJ1-6,NA,CASSQGHSEALHF,TGTGCCAGCAGCCAAGGCCACTCCGAAGCCCTCCACTTT
TRBV5-4,NA,TRBJ1-2,TRBD1,CASSVATGGYGYTF,TGTGCCAGCAGCGTCGCGACAGGGGGCTATGGCTACACCTTC
TRBV9,once,TRBJ2-7,TRBD2,CASSPGTRSSYEQYF,TGTGCCAGCAGCCCTGGGACTAGATCGTCCTACGAGCAGTACTTC
TRBV2,NA,TRBJ2-3,TRBD2,CASSVVSGSDTQYF,TGTGCCAGCAGTGTTGTTAGCGGGAGCGATACGCAGTATTTT
TRBV6-1,NA,TRBJ1-1,NA,CASSAGQTSNTEAFF,TGTGCCAGCAGTGCCGGACAGACTTCGAACACTGAAGCTTTCTTT
TRBV7-9,NA,TRBJ2-7,NA,CASSLSVRNYEQYF,TGTGCCAGCAGCTTAAGTGTTAGGAACTACGAGCAGTACTTC
TRBV7-9,NA,TRBJ1-5,NA,CASSPDGQPQHF,TGTGCCAGCAGCCCTGATGGACAGCCCCAGCATTTT
TRBV5-1,once,TRBJ1-4,NA,CASSLANSNEKLFF,TGCGCCAGCAGCTTGGCAAACAGTAATGAAAAACTGTTTTTT
TRBV28,NA,TRBJ2-3,NA,CASSFSGPTLDTQYF,TGTGCCAGCAGTTTCAGCGGGCCTACGTTGGATACGCAGTATTTT
TRBV5-4,once,TRBJ2-3,NA,CASSTILSTDTQYF,TGTGCCAGCAGCACCATTTTAAGCACAGATACGCAGTATTTT
TRBV27,NA,TRBJ2-1,TRBD2,CASSLSGGRIPYPPFF,TGTGCCAGCAGTTTATCTGGCGGGAGGATCCCTTACCCCCCGTTCTTC
TRBV10-3,NA,TRBJ2-5,NA,CAISEVAESYQETQYF,TGTGCCATCAGTGAGGTGGCGGAATCCTATCAAGAGACCCAGTACTTC
TRBV11-2,NA,TRBJ1-5,TRBD1,CASSLGTGRASNQPQHF,TGTGCCAGCAGCTTAGGGACAGGGAGAGCGAGCAATCAGCCCCAGCATTTT